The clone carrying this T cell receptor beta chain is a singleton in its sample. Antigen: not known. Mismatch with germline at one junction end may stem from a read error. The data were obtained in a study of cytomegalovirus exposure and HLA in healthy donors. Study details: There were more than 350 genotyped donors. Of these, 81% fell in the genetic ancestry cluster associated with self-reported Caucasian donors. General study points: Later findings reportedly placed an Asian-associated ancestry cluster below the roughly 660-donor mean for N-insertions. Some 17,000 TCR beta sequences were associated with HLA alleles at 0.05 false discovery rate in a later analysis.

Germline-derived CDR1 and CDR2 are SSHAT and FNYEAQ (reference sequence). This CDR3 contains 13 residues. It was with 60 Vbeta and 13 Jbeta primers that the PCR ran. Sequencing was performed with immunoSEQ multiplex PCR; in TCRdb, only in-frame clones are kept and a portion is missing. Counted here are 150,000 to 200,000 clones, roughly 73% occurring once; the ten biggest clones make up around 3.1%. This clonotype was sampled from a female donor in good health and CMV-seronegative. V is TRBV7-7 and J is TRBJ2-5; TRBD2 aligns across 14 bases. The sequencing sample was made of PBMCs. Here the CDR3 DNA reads TGTGCTAGCAGCTTGGGACTAGCGGGAGAAACGTACTTC. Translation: CASSLGLAGETYF.